This TCR beta chain is drawn from a study of cytomegalovirus exposure and HLA in healthy donors. Overall study findings and caveats: Within the data, a cluster of highly shared sequence variants was likely a sequencing artifact. Most TCRs appeared rarely, but some public TCRs recurred in many donors. 16,951 TCR beta sequences were associated with HLA alleles at 0.05 false discovery rate in a later analysis. In a later analysis, DRB1 alleles had the most associated TCRs; HLA-C alleles the fewest.

On this clone: As yet, its antigen is unknown.

The CDR3 is made up of 15 amino acids. Germline trimming cut 2 bases from V and 2 bases from J; bases unmatched to any gene: 3. From germline, CDR1 is SGHRS and CDR2 YFSETQ. The PCR used 60 Vbeta and 13 Jbeta primers. TCRdb's table, derived via immunoSEQ multiplex PCR, lists solely in-frame clones and lacks some. The sample lists 180,000 or so clones; around 80% were seen once. This receptor was obtained from a woman aged 25 to 45 in good health and CMV-seropositive. Sample: PBMCs. This chain connects TRBV5-1 to TRBJ2-3; 9 bases line up with TRBD2. CDR3 sequence: CASSFSGGLTDTQYF. CDR3 nucleotide sequence: TGCGCCAGCAGCTTTAGCGGGGGTCTCACAGATACGCAGTATTTT.